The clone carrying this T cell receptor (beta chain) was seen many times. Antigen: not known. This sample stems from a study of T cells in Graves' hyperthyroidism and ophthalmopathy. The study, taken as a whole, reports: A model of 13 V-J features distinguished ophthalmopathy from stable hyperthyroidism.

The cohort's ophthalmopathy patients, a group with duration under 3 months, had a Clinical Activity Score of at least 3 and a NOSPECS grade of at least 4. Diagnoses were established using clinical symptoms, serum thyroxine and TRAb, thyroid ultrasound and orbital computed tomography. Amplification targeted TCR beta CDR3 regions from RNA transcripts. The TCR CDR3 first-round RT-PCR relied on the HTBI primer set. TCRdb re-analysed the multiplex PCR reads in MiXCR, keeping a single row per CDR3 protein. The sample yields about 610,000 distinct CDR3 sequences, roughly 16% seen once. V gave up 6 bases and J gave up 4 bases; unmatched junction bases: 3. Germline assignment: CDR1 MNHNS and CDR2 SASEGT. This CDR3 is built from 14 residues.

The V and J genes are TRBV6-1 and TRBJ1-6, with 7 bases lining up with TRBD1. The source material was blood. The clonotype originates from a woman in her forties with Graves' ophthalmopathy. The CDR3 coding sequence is TGTGCCAGCAGAGAGGGACAGTATAATTCACCCCTCCACTTT. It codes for CASREGQYNSPLHF.